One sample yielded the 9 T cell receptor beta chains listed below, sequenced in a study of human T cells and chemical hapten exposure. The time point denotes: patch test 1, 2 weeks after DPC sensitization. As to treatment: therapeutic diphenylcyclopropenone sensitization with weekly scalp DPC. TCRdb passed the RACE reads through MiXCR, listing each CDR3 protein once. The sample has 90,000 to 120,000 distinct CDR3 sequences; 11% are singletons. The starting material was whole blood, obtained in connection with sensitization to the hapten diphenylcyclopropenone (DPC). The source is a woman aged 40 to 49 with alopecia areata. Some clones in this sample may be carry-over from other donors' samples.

CDR3 in amino acids: CASSYPPGTGGGDEQYF. CDR3 in DNA: TGTGCCAGCAGTTACCCGCCGGGGACAGGGGGCGGGGACGAGCAGTACTTC. The V and J genes are TRBV6-6 and TRBJ2-7; 12 bases line up with TRBD1. Germline CDR1 is MNHNY and CDR2 is SVGAGI (reference sequence). This CDR3 is built from 17 residues. V trimming: 2 bases; J trimming: 5 bases; junction bases outside the gene matches: 10.

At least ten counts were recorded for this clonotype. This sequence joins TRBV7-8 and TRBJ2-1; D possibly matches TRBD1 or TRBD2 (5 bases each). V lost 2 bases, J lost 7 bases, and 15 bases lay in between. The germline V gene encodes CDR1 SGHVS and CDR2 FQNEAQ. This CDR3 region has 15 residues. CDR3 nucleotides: TGTGCCAGCAGCTTAATACCGGGGACGTTAAATGAGCAGTTCTTC. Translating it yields CASSLIPGTLNEQFF. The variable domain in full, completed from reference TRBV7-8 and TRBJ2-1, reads GAGVSQSPRYKVAKRGQDVALRCDPISGHVSLFWYQQALGQGPEFLTYFQNEAQLDKSGLPSDRFFAERPEGSVSTLKIQRTQQEDSAVYLCASSLIPGTLNEQFFGPGTRLTVL.

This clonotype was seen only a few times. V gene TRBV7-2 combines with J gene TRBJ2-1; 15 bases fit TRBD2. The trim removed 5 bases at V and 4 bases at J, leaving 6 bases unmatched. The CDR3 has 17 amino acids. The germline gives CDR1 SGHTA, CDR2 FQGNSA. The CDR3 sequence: CASSGTSGRRRYNEQFF. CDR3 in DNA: TGTGCCAGCAGCGGGACTAGCGGGAGGCGCCGATACAATGAGCAGTTCTTC.

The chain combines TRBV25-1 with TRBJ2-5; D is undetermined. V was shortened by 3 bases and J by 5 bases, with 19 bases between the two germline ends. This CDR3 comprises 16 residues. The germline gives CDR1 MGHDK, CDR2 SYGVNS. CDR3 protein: CASSDPYGRIGETQYF. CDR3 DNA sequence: TGTGCCAGCAGTGACCCCTATGGGCGAATCGGGGAGACCCAGTACTTC.

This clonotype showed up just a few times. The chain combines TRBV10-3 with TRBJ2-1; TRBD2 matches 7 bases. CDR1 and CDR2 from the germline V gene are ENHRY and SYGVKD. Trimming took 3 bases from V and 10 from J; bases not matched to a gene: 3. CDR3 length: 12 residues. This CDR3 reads CAISDVAGEQFF. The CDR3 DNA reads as TGTGCCATCAGTGACGTAGCGGGCGAGCAGTTCTTC.

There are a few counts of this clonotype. Here the CDR3 DNA reads TGTGCCAGCAGAAATCATCCGGAGTTCTTC. It codes for CASRNHPEFF. The chain combines TRBV5-8 with TRBJ2-1; D unresolved. From germline, CDR1 is SGHTS and CDR2 YDEGEE. V lost 5 bases, J lost 14 bases, and 11 bases lay in between. This CDR3 has 10 amino acids.

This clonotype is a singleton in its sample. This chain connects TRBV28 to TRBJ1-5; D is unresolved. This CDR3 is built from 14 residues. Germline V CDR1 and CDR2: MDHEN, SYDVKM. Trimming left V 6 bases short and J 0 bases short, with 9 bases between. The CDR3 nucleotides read TGTGCCAGCAGACGACGGATTAGCAATCAGCCCCAGCATTTT. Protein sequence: CASRRRISNQPQHF.

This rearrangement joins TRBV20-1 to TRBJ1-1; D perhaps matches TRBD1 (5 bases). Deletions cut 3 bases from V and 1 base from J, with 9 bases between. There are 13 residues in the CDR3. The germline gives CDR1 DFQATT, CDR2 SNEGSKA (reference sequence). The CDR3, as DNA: TGCAGTGCTAGCAGCCAGGGGAACACTGAAGCTTTCTTT. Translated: CSASSQGNTEAFF.

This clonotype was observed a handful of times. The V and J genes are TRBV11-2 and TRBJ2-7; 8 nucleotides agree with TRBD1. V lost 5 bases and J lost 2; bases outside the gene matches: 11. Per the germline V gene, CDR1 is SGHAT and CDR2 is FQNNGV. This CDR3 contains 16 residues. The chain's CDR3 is CASSVQGDSATYEQYF. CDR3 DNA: TGTGCCAGCAGCGTACAGGGGGATTCAGCAACCTACGAGCAGTACTTC.